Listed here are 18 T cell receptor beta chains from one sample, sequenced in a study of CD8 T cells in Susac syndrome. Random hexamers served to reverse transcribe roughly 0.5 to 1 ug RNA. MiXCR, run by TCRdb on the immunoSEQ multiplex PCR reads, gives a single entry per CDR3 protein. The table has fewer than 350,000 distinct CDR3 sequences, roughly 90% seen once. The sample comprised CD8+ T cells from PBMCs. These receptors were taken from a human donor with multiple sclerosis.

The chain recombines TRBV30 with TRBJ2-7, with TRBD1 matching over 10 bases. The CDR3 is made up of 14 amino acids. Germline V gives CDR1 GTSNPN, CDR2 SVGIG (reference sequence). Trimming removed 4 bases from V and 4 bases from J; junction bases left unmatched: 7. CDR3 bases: TGTGCCTGGAACTCCGGACAGGGGGAATACGAGCAGTACTTC. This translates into CAWNSGQGEYEQYF.

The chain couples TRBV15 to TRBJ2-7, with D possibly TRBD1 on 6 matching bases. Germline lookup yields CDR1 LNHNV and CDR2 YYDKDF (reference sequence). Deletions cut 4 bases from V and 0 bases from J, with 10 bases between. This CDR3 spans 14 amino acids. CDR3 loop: CATSIGRGSYEQYF. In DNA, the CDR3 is TGTGCCACCAGCATCGGCAGGGGCTCCTACGAGCAGTACTTC.

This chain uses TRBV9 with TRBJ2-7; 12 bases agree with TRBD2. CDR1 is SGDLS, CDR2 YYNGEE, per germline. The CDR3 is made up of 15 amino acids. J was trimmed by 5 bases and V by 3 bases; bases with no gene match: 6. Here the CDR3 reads CASSASGRAGDEQYF. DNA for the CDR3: TGTGCCAGCAGCGCTAGCGGGAGGGCCGGCGACGAGCAGTACTTC.

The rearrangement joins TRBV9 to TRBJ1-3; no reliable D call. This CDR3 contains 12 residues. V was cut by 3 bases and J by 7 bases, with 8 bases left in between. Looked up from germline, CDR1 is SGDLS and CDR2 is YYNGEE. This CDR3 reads CASSADGNTIYF. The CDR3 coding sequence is TGTGCCAGCAGCGCTGATGGGAACACCATATATTTT.

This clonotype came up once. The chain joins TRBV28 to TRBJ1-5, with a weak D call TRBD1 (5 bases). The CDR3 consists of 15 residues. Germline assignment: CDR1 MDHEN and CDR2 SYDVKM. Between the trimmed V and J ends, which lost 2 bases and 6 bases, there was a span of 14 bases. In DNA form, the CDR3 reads TGTGCCAGCAGTTTAGTCGAGGGGATGGGTCAGCCCCAGCATTTT. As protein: CASSLVEGMGQPQHF.

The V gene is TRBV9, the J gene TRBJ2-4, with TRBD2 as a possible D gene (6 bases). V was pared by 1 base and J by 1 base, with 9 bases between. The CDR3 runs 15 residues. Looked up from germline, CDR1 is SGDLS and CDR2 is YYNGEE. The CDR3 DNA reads TGTGCCAGCAGCGTATCTGGGGGGGCCAAAAACATTCAGTACTTC. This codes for CASSVSGGAKNIQYF.

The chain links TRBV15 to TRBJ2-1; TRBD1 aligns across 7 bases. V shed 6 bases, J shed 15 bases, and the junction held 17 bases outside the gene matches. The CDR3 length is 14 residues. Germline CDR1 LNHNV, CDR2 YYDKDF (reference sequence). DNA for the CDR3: TGTGCCACCAGTCCCGGGACAGACGCCCATCGCGTGTTCTTC. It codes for CATSPGTDAHRVFF.

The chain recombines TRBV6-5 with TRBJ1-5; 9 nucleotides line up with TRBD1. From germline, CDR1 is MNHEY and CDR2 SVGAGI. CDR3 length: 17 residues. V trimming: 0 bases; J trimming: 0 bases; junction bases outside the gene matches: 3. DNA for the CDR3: TGTGCCAGCAGTTACTCTGGGACAGGGAATAGCAATCAGCCCCAGCATTTT. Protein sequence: CASSYSGTGNSNQPQHF.

DNA for the CDR3: TGTGCCGGCGAACAGGGAATCGATGGCTACACCTTC. Translation: CAGEQGIDGYTF. The V gene is TRBV2, the J gene TRBJ1-2; tentatively, D is TRBD1 (6 bases). The CDR3 loop spans 12 amino acids. The germline V and J ends were trimmed by 11 bases and 6 bases, with 16 bases remaining between them. Germline CDR1 SNHLY, CDR2 FYNNEI.

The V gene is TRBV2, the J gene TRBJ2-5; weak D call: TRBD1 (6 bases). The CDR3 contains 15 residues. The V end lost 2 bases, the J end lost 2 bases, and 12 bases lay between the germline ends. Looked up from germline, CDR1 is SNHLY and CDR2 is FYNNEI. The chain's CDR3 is CASSELQGIQETQYF. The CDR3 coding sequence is TGTGCCAGCAGTGAACTCCAGGGGATACAAGAGACCCAGTACTTC.

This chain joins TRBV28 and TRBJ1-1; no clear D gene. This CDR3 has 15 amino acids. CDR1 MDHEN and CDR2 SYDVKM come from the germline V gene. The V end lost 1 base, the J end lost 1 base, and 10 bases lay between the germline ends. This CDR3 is CASSLLGQRNTEAFF. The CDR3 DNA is TGTGCCAGCAGTTTATTAGGCCAGAGGAACACTGAAGCTTTCTTT.

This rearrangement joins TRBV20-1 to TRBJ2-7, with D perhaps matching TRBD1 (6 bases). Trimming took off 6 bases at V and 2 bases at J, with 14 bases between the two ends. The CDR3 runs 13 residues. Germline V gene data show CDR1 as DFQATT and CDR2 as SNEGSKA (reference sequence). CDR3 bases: TGCAGTGCCGACAGGTTCGTCACCTACGAGCAGTACTTC. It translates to CSADRFVTYEQYF.

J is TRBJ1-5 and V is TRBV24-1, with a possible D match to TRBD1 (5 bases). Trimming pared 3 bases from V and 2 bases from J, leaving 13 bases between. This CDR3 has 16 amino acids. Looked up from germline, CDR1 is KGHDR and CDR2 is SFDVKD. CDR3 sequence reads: CATSDTGGEGNQPQHF. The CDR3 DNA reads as TGTGCCACCAGTGATACGGGGGGGGAGGGCAATCAGCCCCAGCATTTT.

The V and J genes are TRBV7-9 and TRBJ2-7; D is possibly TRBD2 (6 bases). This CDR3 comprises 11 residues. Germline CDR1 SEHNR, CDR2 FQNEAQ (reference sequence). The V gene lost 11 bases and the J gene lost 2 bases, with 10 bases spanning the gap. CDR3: CASAGPYEQYF. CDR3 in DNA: TGTGCCTCAGCGGGCCCCTACGAGCAGTACTTC.

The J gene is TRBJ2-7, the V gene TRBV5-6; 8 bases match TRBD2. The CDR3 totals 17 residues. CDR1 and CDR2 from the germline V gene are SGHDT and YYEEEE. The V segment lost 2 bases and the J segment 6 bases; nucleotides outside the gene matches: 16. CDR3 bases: TGTGCCAGCAGCTTATGGCCGGGACTAGGCCTTTTTCTCGAGCAGTACTTC. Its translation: CASSLWPGLGLFLEQYF.

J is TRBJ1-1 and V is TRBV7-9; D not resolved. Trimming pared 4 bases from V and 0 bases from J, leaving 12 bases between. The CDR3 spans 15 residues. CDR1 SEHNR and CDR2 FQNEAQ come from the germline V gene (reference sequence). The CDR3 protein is CASSSTTQMNTEAFF. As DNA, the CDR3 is TGTGCCAGCAGCTCAACCACACAGATGAACACTGAAGCTTTCTTT.

For the CDR3, the DNA is TGTGCCAGTAATCCGGAGGGGGGTCTTAACACCGGGGAGCTGTTTTTT. It codes for CASNPEGGLNTGELFF. The gene calls are TRBV19 and TRBJ2-2, with D perhaps being TRBD1 or TRBD2 (6 bases each). CDR3 length equals 16 residues. Trimming removed 7 bases from V and 2 bases from J, with 17 bases in between. Germline V gene sequence: CDR1 LNHDA, CDR2 SQIVND (reference sequence).

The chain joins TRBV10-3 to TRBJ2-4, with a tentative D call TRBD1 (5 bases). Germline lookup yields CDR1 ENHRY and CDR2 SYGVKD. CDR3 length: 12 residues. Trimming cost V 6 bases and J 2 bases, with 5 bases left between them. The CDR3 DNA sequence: TGTGCCATCAGGGACACCAAAAACATTCAGTACTTC. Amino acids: CAIRDTKNIQYF.